This passage covers 14 T cell receptor beta chains from one sample sequenced in a study of T cells in Graves' hyperthyroidism and ophthalmopathy. Researchers amplified the TCR beta CDR3 regions from RNA transcripts. HTBI primers were used for first-round RT-PCR of the TCR CDR3. TCRdb ran MiXCR on the multiplex PCR reads and lists one entry per CDR3 protein. The sample contains 540,000 or so distinct CDR3 sequences, roughly 46% of which appear only once. The specimen was peripheral blood or thyroid tissue (not recorded which). The receptors here all came from an adult woman with Graves' disease, either hyperthyroidism or ophthalmopathy (not recorded which).

This clonotype was recorded a few times. The rearrangement joins TRBV7-9 to TRBJ1-4; D gene ambiguous. Germline CDR1 reads SEHNR; CDR2 reads FQNEAQ (reference sequence). V was shortened by 6 bases and J by 5 bases, with 10 bases between the two germline ends. The CDR3 length is 13 residues. CDR3 in DNA: TGTGCCAGCAGTGGGTACCCCAATGAAAAACTGTTTTTT. This translates into CASSGYPNEKLFF.

This clonotype was seen repeatedly, ten times or more. The chain recombines TRBV2 with TRBJ2-5, with 7 bases lining up with TRBD2. Germline V lookup: CDR1 SNHLY, CDR2 FYNNEI. Germline trimming cut 8 bases from V and 2 bases from J; bases unmatched to any gene: 11. CDR3 length: 15 residues. Here the CDR3 DNA reads TGTGCCAGCGGGGTAGAGGCTAGCGGACAAGAGACCCAGTACTTC. This translates into CASGVEASGQETQYF.

The chain combines TRBV20-1 with TRBJ1-5; no definite D call. CDR1 is DFQATT and CDR2 is SNEGSKA in the germline V gene (reference sequence). V lost 4 bases and J 5 bases, leaving 12 bases between the germline ends. This CDR3 has 13 amino acids. The CDR3, as DNA: TGCAGTGCTACTCTTTTATACGATCAGCCCCAGCATTTT. Its translation is CSATLLYDQPQHF.

This clonotype was counted between two and nine times. J is TRBJ1-1 and V is TRBV6-1; the D gene is possibly TRBD1 (5 bases). Germline values: CDR1 MNHNS, CDR2 SASEGT. CDR3 length: 12 amino acids. Trimming removed 6 bases from V and 10 bases from J, with 15 bases in between. CDR3 residues: CASRMQGFRAFF. CDR3 nucleotides: TGTGCCAGCAGGATGCAGGGTTTTCGAGCTTTCTTT.

This sequence joins TRBV25-1 and TRBJ2-7; D possibly uses TRBD1 or TRBD2 (5 bases each). CDR1 MGHDK and CDR2 SYGVNS come from the germline V gene. The CDR3 is 13 residues long. Trimming shortened V by 8 bases and J by 5 bases, and 16 bases separated the two germline ends. CDR3 nucleotides: TGTGCCAGCTTAGTGGGGGAAGGGAACGAGCAGTACTTC. Translated: CASLVGEGNEQYF.

V and J are TRBV7-2 and TRBJ1-5, with D tentatively TRBD1 (6 bases). CDR1 and CDR2 from the germline V gene are SGHTA and FQGNSA. V was shortened by 6 bases and J by 6 bases, with 18 bases between the two germline ends. The CDR3 is 15 amino acids. Written as DNA, the CDR3 is TGTGCCAGCAGTGCCCGACAGGATTCCGCTCAGCCCCAGCATTTT. Translating gives CASSARQDSAQPQHF.

In its sample, this clonotype was seen once. The chain is built from TRBV2 and TRBJ1-5; D not resolved. Per the germline V gene, CDR1 is SNHLY and CDR2 is FYNNEI. The CDR3 contains 16 residues. V lost 5 bases to trimming and J lost 0 bases, with 14 bases between them. The CDR3 sequence: CASSLSPQYSNQPQHF. As DNA, the CDR3 is TGTGCCAGCAGTTTAAGTCCGCAGTATAGCAATCAGCCCCAGCATTTT.

V is TRBV5-1 and J is TRBJ1-3; D gene ambiguous. The V and J ends lost 2 bases and 9 bases respectively, with 9 bases between them. This CDR3 comprises 12 residues. Germline-derived CDR1 and CDR2 are SGHRS and YFSETQ. CDR3 region: CASSLDATTIYF. In nucleotides, the CDR3 is TGCGCCAGCAGCTTAGATGCGACCACCATATATTTT.

The chain uses TRBV7-9 and TRBJ2-5; D could derive from TRBD1 or TRBD2 (5 bases each). Trimming pared 0 bases from V and 2 bases from J, leaving 10 bases between. This CDR3 has 15 amino acids. CDR1 SEHNR and CDR2 FQNEAQ come from the germline V gene (reference sequence). The CDR3 loop reads CASSLASGPQETQYF. In DNA form, the CDR3 reads TGTGCCAGCAGCTTAGCGTCGGGGCCGCAAGAGACCCAGTACTTC.

The chain recombines TRBV27 with TRBJ2-7; 8 bases are shared with TRBD2. The CDR3 contains 16 residues. Per the germline V gene, CDR1 is MNHEY and CDR2 is SMNVEV (reference sequence). V shed 6 bases and J 3 bases; nucleotides not matched to a gene: 13. CDR3 sequence (DNA): TGTGCCAGCAGAGAAGCGGGAGCTTTGGGGGACTACGAGCAGTACTTC. It encodes CASREAGALGDYEQYF.

A note on this clonotype: A much bigger clone sits one base away, suggesting this may be a read error. The chain uses TRBV20-1 and TRBJ2-7, with a weak D call TRBD1 (6 bases). The V gene's germline CDR1 is DFQATT and CDR2 SNEGSKA (reference sequence). Trimming shortened V by 6 bases and J by 2 bases, and 23 bases separated the two germline ends. There are 16 residues in the CDR3. The CDR3 is CSAIRTDLKNAYEQYF. In DNA form, the CDR3 reads TGCAGTGCCATTAGGACAGACTTAAAGAACGCCTACGAGCAGTACTTC.

The V and J genes are TRBV10-3 and TRBJ2-7; D is tentatively TRBD1 or TRBD2 (5 bases each). Per the germline V gene, CDR1 is ENHRY and CDR2 is SYGVKD. Trimming shortened V by 5 bases and J by 3 bases, and 14 bases separated the two germline ends. This CDR3 spans 14 amino acids. In DNA, the CDR3 is TGTGCCATCAGTAGGGACCGAGGTAACTACGAGCAGTACTTC. This encodes CAISRDRGNYEQYF.

This clonotype came up many times. This rearrangement joins TRBV7-2 to TRBJ1-2; D is possibly TRBD1 (5 bases). The CDR3 has 17 residues. The germline V gene has CDR1 SGHTA and CDR2 FQGNSA. V lost 5 bases to trimming and J lost 8 bases, with 27 bases between them. The CDR3 nucleotides are TGTGCCAGCAGCGCAAAAAGGAGTGTCGGAGGGGAGAAGGGCTACACCTTC. The encoded protein is CASSAKRSVGGEKGYTF.

CDR3 nucleotide sequence: TGCGCCAGCAAAATAGGGGGGCGAAGCGAGCAGTACTTC. Translating gives CASKIGGRSEQYF. This chain joins TRBV5-1 and TRBJ2-7; either TRBD1 or TRBD2 may fit D (6 bases each). Germline V gene data show CDR1 as SGHRS and CDR2 as YFSETQ. V was clipped by 6 bases and J by 6 bases, with 16 bases between them. CDR3 length: 13 amino acids.